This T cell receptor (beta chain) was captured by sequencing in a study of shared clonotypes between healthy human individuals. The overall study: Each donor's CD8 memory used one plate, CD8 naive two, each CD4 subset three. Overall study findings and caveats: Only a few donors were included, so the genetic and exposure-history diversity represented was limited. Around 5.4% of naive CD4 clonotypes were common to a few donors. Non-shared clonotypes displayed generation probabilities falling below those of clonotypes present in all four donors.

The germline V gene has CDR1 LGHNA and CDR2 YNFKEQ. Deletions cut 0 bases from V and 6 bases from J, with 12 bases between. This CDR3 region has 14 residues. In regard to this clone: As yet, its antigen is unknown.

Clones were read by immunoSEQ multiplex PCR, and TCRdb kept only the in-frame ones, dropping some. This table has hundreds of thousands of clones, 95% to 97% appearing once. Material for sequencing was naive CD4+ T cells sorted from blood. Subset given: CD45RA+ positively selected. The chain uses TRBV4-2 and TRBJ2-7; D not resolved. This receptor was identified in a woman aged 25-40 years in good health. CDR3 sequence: CASSQDRGPFEQYF. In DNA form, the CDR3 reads TGTGCCAGCAGCCAAGACCGCGGACCGTTCGAGCAGTACTTC.